The 14 T cell receptor beta chains presented below share a single source sample, sequenced in a study of T cell responses to AZD1222 COVID-19 vaccine (dated by TCRdb to the early 2020s). Libraries were prepared through the immunoSEQ multiplex PCR assay. This is the immuneACCESS table as TCRdb keeps it, with only in-frame sequences that have V and J called. A part of the clones is gone; compared with another copy, unresolved V genes explain less than half, and the rest is unexplained. Counted in this sample were 170,000 or so clones; about 92% of them appeared once. In total, the top ten clones hold approximately 1% of the sample. Reading the label with the study, this specimen's time point is: baseline before first vaccination. Here the sequenced sample was peripheral blood, taken on day 0 of AZD1222 vaccination. These receptors all come from an adult in good health.

V gene TRBV30 combines with J gene TRBJ1-2; D ambiguous. Per germline, CDR1 GTSNPN and CDR2 SVGIG (reference sequence). The CDR3 consists of 13 residues. Trimming took 0 bases from V and 4 from J, leaving 9 bases between them. The CDR3 DNA follows: TGTGCCTGGAGTGTGGCGGCGGGCTATGGCTACACCTTC. Protein product: CAWSVAAGYGYTF.

The chain joins TRBV3-1 (or the pseudogene TRBV3-2) to TRBJ2-1; no clear D gene. Trimming stripped 4 bases from V and 3 bases from J, with 13 bases between. The CDR3 has 15 residues. Germline assignment: CDR1 LGHDT and CDR2 YNNKEL (reference sequence). In nucleotides, the CDR3 is TGTGCCAGCAGCCTCGGTGCGGAAAACTACAATGAGCAGTTCTTC. This translates into CASSLGAENYNEQFF.

The genes are TRBV6-5 and TRBJ2-1, with 13 bases that match TRBD2. V gave up 2 bases and J gave up 3 bases; unmatched junction bases: 1. Germline V gene sequence: CDR1 MNHEY, CDR2 SVGAGI. The CDR3 length is 16 residues. As DNA, the CDR3 is TGTGCCAGCAGTTACCGGACTAGCGGGGGCTACAATGAGCAGTTCTTC. Protein: CASSYRTSGGYNEQFF.

The chain links TRBV15 to TRBJ2-5, with D perhaps being TRBD1 or TRBD2 (6 bases each). CDR1 is LNHNV and CDR2 is YYDKDF in the germline V gene (reference sequence). CDR3 size: 15 residues. Trimming shortened V by 0 bases and J by 2 bases, and 10 bases separated the two germline ends. The CDR3 region is CATSRDEGGQETQYF. The CDR3 DNA reads as TGTGCCACCAGCAGAGATGAAGGGGGGCAAGAGACCCAGTACTTC.

The rearrangement links TRBV6-1 to TRBJ1-6; 10 bases fit TRBD1. The CDR3 has 16 amino acids. V lost 2 bases to trimming and J lost 13 bases; unmatched junction nucleotides: 11. The germline V gene has CDR1 MNHNS and CDR2 SASEGT. The CDR3 sequence is CASSEWGTGAIWPLHF. The DNA for the CDR3 is TGTGCCAGCAGTGAATGGGGGACAGGGGCGATTTGGCCCCTCCACTTT.

V and J are TRBV4-2 and TRBJ2-7; 9 bases fit TRBD1. The CDR3 loop spans 15 amino acids. V trimming: 0 bases; J trimming: 4 bases; junction bases outside the gene matches: 4. Per the germline V gene, CDR1 is LGHNA and CDR2 is YNFKEQ. CDR3 amino acids: CASSQETGGYYEQYF. DNA of the CDR3: TGTGCCAGCAGCCAAGAGACAGGGGGTTATTACGAGCAGTACTTC.

The chain couples TRBV7-3 to TRBJ1-3; no clear D. V gave up 3 bases and J gave up 1 base, with 10 bases separating them. Germline values: CDR1 SGHTA, CDR2 FQGTGA. The CDR3 has 15 residues. DNA of the CDR3: TGTGCCAGCAGCTTCGGACCGTCGTCTGGAAACACCATATATTTT. This gives the protein CASSFGPSSGNTIYF.

This chain uses TRBV2 with TRBJ1-1; D call uncertain. CDR3 length: 11 amino acids. Germline values: CDR1 SNHLY, CDR2 FYNNEI. V was shortened by 6 bases and J by 0 bases, with 2 bases between the two germline ends. CDR3 in amino acids: CASRMNTEAFF. The CDR3 bases are TGTGCCAGCAGAATGAACACTGAAGCTTTCTTT. The full variable domain, completed using reference TRBV2 and TRBJ1-1, is EPEVTQTPSHQVTQMGQEVILRCVPISNHLYFYWYRQILGQKVEFLVSFYNNEISEKSEIFDDQFSVERPDGSNFTLKIRSTKLEDSAMYFCASRMNTEAFFGQGTRLTVV.

The genes are TRBV18 and TRBJ2-5, with D possibly being TRBD1 (6 bases). The CDR3 runs 15 residues. Germline lookup yields CDR1 KGHSH and CDR2 LQKENI. Deletions cut 5 bases from V and 5 bases from J, with 18 bases between. As DNA, the CDR3 is TGTGCCAGCTCAAAACGCCAGGGGAGCGGCGAGACCCAGTACTTC. Amino acids: CASSKRQGSGETQYF.

The J gene is TRBJ1-1, the V gene TRBV28; 7 bases are a match to TRBD1. V trimming: 8 bases; J trimming: 1 base; junction bases outside the gene matches: 10. CDR1 and CDR2 (germline): MDHEN, SYDVKM. The CDR3 runs 15 residues. The CDR3 DNA reads as TGTGCCAGCTCACAGACAGGGCCTAGGAACACTGAAGCTTTCTTT. It specifies CASSQTGPRNTEAFF.

The genes are TRBV5-6 and TRBJ1-5; 8 positions match TRBD1. The germline V gene encodes CDR1 SGHDT and CDR2 YYEEEE. Trimming took 0 bases from V and 4 from J; bases not matched to a gene: 6. CDR3 size: 16 residues. CDR3 nucleotide sequence: TGTGCCAGCAGCTTGGCCCGGACAGGGAGGAATCAGCCCCAGCATTTT. This sequence encodes CASSLARTGRNQPQHF.

The gene calls are TRBV6-5 and TRBJ1-2; no clear D. CDR1 MNHEY and CDR2 SVGAGI come from the germline V gene. CDR3 length equals 11 residues. V was trimmed by 8 bases and J by 8 bases, leaving 12 bases between them. The CDR3: CASALSDGYTF. The CDR3 DNA sequence: TGTGCCAGCGCCCTAAGCGACGGCTACACCTTC.

DNA for the CDR3: TGTGCCAGTAGGCCCCGGGCTCAAGGCCGGGGAGATACGCAGTATTTT. Amino acid sequence: CASRPRAQGRGDTQYF. The chain carries TRBV19 and TRBJ2-3, with D perhaps TRBD2 (5 bases). Looked up from germline, CDR1 is LNHDA and CDR2 is SQIVND (reference sequence). The CDR3 is 16 residues long. Trimming stripped 6 bases from V and 5 bases from J, with 21 bases between.

The rearrangement links TRBV11-1 to TRBJ1-1; tentative D call: TRBD1 (5 bases). CDR3 length equals 14 residues. Deletions cut 4 bases from V and 7 bases from J, with 16 bases between. The germline gives CDR1 SGHAT, CDR2 FQDESV (reference sequence). In DNA, the CDR3 is TGTGCCAGCAGCTCCCTTAGAATGACAGTTGAAGCTTTCTTT. Protein product: CASSSLRMTVEAFF.